The 10 T cell receptor beta chains listed next were all sequenced from one sample in a study of spatial heterogeneity in lung cancer. TCRdb ran MiXCR on the 5' RACE reads and lists one entry per CDR3 protein. The repertoire holds around 30,000 distinct CDR3 sequences, with about 6.3% as singletons. Time point denoted: blood at routine non-recurrence follow-up after resection. Unsorted whole RNA of tumor, nontumor lung or frozen PBMC was sequenced. Material: PBMCs, obtained at follow-up. These TCRs come from a male donor with early-stage non-small cell lung cancer.

The sample holds many counts of this clonotype. This chain uses TRBV6-5 with TRBJ2-7, with 11 bases identical to TRBD1. This CDR3 spans 15 amino acids. Per germline, CDR1 MNHEY and CDR2 SVGAGI. Trimming cost V 4 bases and J 3 bases; bases outside gene matches: 5. CDR3 sequence: CASSFGTGGYYEQYF. DNA of the CDR3: TGTGCCAGCAGTTTCGGGACAGGGGGTTACTACGAGCAGTACTTC.

This clonotype has at least ten counts. J is TRBJ1-2 and V is TRBV29-1; D may be TRBD1 (6 bases). CDR1 is SQVTM and CDR2 is ANQGSEA in the germline V gene. V was trimmed by 1 base and J by 8 bases, leaving 11 bases between them. This CDR3 is built from 12 residues. CDR3 sequence: CSVEGQGQGYTF. CDR3 bases: TGCAGCGTTGAAGGCCAGGGGCAAGGCTACACCTTC.

This clonotype was recorded at least ten times. The rearrangement uses TRBV9 and TRBJ2-1, with 9 bases matching TRBD2. The CDR3 is 18 amino acids. Germline CDR1 reads SGDLS; CDR2 reads YYNGEE. Trimming removed 3 bases from V and 2 bases from J; junction bases left unmatched: 12. In nucleotides, the CDR3 is TGTGCCAGCAGCGATCCCCCTCCTAGCGGGGTTGCCTACAATGAGCAGTTCTTC. This sequence encodes CASSDPPPSGVAYNEQFF.

At least ten counts were recorded for this clonotype. V and J are TRBV11-2 and TRBJ1-4; tentatively, D is TRBD1 (6 bases). Germline lookup yields CDR1 SGHAT and CDR2 FQNNGV. V was trimmed by 5 bases and J by 1 base, leaving 11 bases between them. The CDR3 loop spans 15 amino acids. The CDR3 sequence is CASSPQQGTNEKLFF. The CDR3 nucleotides read TGTGCCAGCAGCCCTCAACAGGGAACTAATGAAAAACTGTTTTTT.

This clonotype showed up many times. The CDR3 sequence is CSARDWSVSNQPQHF. CDR3 nucleotides: TGCAGTGCTAGAGATTGGTCAGTTAGCAATCAGCCCCAGCATTTT. The gene calls are TRBV20-1 and TRBJ1-5; D is undetermined. V lost 0 bases and J lost 0, with 9 bases in between. Germline CDR1 is DFQATT and CDR2 is SNEGSKA (reference sequence). The CDR3 has 15 residues.

The sample holds a few counts of this clonotype. The chain uses TRBV6-2 or TRBV6-3 and TRBJ1-1; D possibly corresponds to TRBD1 (5 bases). Per the germline V gene, CDR1 is MNHEY and CDR2 is SVGEGT. The CDR3 totals 14 residues. Trimming took 8 bases from V and 5 from J, leaving 18 bases between them. As DNA, the CDR3 is TGTGCCAGCGGGAGGGGTGGGACTGTGACTGAAGCTTTCTTT. Its translation: CASGRGGTVTEAFF.

This clonotype was seen repeatedly, ten times or more. The chain is built from TRBV19 and TRBJ1-2; TRBD1 agrees at 7 bases. This CDR3 is built from 14 residues. CDR1 and CDR2 (germline): LNHDA, SQIVND (reference sequence). V shed 2 bases and J 8 bases; nucleotides not matched to a gene: 8. The CDR3 region has the DNA TGTGCCAGTAGTATATTTGGGACAGTAGGCGGCTACACCTTC. Protein product: CASSIFGTVGGYTF.

This clonotype was picked up many times. V usage is TRBV7-2 and J usage is TRBJ2-7; perhaps TRBD2 as D (6 bases). Germline-derived CDR1 and CDR2 are SGHTA and FQGNSA. V was pared by 5 bases and J by 9 bases, with 17 bases between. There are 13 residues in the CDR3. The CDR3 region is CASSRSGFPWQYF. Written as DNA, the CDR3 is TGTGCCAGCAGCCGTAGCGGTTTTCCGTGGCAGTACTTC.

The sample holds many counts of this clonotype. The V call is TRBV5-1, the J call TRBJ1-2; 9 nucleotides line up with TRBD1. The ends lost 7 bases at V and 4 bases at J; junction bases unmatched: 5. The length of the CDR3 is 13 residues. Germline V lookup: CDR1 SGHRS, CDR2 YFSETQ. The CDR3 region is CASGGQGIYGYTF. In nucleotides, the CDR3 is TGCGCCAGCGGTGGACAGGGGATCTATGGCTACACCTTC.

This clonotype was found many times. The chain uses TRBV11-2 and TRBJ2-3, with D possibly being TRBD1 or TRBD2 (5 bases each). Germline V gene sequence: CDR1 SGHAT, CDR2 FQNNGV. This CDR3 region has 14 residues. The V end lost 5 bases, the J end lost 2 bases, and 11 bases lay between the germline ends. The CDR3 sequence: CASSPRDPTDTQYF. In nucleotides, the CDR3 is TGTGCCAGCAGCCCCCGGGACCCCACAGATACGCAGTATTTT.